This T cell receptor beta chain came from a study of shared clonotypes between healthy human individuals. CDR1 and CDR2 from the germline V gene are SGHNT and YYREEE (reference sequence). J lost 0 bases, V lost 5 bases, and 13 bases had no gene match. CDR3 size: 19 residues. Assay: immunoSEQ multiplex PCR; the TCRdb copy retains only in-frame clones and omits some. The data contain about 680,000 clones, about 74% of them singletons. This clone was found once. The sample comprised memory CD4+ T cells sorted from blood. Specified subset: CD45RA-negative fraction. V is TRBV5-4 and J is TRBJ2-4; TRBD2 matches 11 bases. This clonotype originated in a woman in her thirties in good health. CDR3 DNA: TGTGCCAGCAGTTCCGGGACTAGCGGATCTACTCTAGCCAAAAACATTCAGTACTTC. It translates to CASSSGTSGSTLAKNIQYF.